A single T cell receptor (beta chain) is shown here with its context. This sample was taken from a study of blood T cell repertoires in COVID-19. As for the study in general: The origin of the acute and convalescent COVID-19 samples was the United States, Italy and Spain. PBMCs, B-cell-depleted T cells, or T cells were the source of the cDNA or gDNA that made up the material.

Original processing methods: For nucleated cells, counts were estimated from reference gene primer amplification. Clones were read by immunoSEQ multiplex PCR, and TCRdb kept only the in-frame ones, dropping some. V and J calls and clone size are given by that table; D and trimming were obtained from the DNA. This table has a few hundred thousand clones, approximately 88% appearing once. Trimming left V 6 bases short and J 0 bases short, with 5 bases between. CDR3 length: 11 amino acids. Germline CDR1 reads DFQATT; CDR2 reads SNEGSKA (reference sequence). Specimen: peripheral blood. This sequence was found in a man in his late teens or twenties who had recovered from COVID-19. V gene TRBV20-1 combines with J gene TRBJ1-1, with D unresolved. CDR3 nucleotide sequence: TGCAGTGCCTTCTTGAACACTGAAGCTTTCTTT. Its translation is CSAFLNTEAFF.